This TCR beta chain emerged from a study of CD8+ T cells in alopecia areata. Trimming took 5 bases from V and 2 from J; bases not matched to a gene: 5. Germline-derived CDR1 and CDR2 are PRHDT and FYEKMQ (reference sequence). The CDR3 totals 14 residues. Comment on this clone: No antigen is known for it.

Regarding treatment: oral pan-JAK inhibitor, 5-10 mg twice daily. It was cDNA, reverse transcribed from extracted RNA, that served as the sequencing template. This table comes from immunoSEQ multiplex PCR, and its TCRdb copy is limited to in-frame clones, with some not included. The table records about 120,000 clones, approximately 59% of them present only once. Study-wide results and limits: Especially in alopecia totalis/universalis, lesional scalp showed greater clonality than normal scalp did.

The specimen comprised CD8+ T cells sorted from blood, sampled at week 4, from a patient treated with tofacitinib. This sequence was found in a human donor with alopecia areata. This rearrangement joins TRBV13 to TRBJ2-7; 8 bases align to TRBD1. CDR3 DNA sequence: TGTGCCAGCAGCACCGGGACAGGAGCCTACGAGCAGTACTTC. It codes for CASSTGTGAYEQYF.